This TCR beta chain was sequenced during a study of shared clonotypes between healthy human individuals (dated by TCRdb to 2020 to 2021). Some background on the complete study: Three men and two women, aged 18 to 49 years, made up the cohort. For each donor, CD4 naive and CD4 memory were each run on three plates, CD8 naive on two plates, and CD8 memory on one plate. To estimate repertoire size and how much clonotype sharing occurs between individuals, the study deeply sequenced the blood TCR repertoires of about 5 healthy adults. To increase sequencing depth and limit assay-specific biases, different laboratories used diverse techniques to prepare libraries and sequence TCR repertoires. Leukapheresis yielded between about 0.85 and 10 billion PBMCs per donor. Study-wide findings and limitations: Sampling was limited to blood, and TCR repertoires in tissue likely differ from TCR repertoires in blood. Incomplete sequencing was indicated by rarefaction of sorted-subset datasets, despite the large sequencing depth. Pairwise subsampling indicated that sequencing depth was expected to affect the degree of clonotype sharing among donors. Because the study included only a small number of donors, the genetic and exposure-history diversity represented was limited. Larger estimated clonotype richness was generally found for naive subsets than for memory subsets. Clonotypes shared by all four sorted-subset donors showed higher generation probabilities than non-shared clonotypes. Sharing across a few donors was observed for 4.5% to 6.5% of naive CD4, 3.5% of naive CD8, 2.3% of memory CD4, and roughly 0.4% of memory CD8 clonotypes.

Worth noting for this clone: The target of this receptor is not known. No much larger clone exists at a distance of one base, and base qualities are not known. Other DNA sequences within the sample encode an identical CDR3.

The CDR3 spans 15 residues, from the cysteine through the phenylalanine. This entry keeps only the CDR3 DNA: 45 bases, framed from base 1. CDR1 and CDR2 are drawn from the germline V gene (reference sequence): SGHNT, YYREEE. V sheds 2 bases and J sheds 0 bases, leaving 10 bases between their ends. Using the deep immunoSEQ assay, multiplex PCR amplified TCR CDR3 regions from genomic DNA. Extracted genomic DNA from each cell subset was distributed evenly across all wells of several immunoSEQ 96-well plates, and each plate was treated as a replicate. For sorted subsets, about 200 ng genomic DNA, equal to 30,000 or so T cell genomes, was loaded into each replicate PCR. Purified libraries were quantified with a Qubit 3.0 fluorometer, sized on a Bioanalyzer 2100, and re-quantified with the KAPA Library Quantification kit. Each immunoSEQ 96-well plate was sequenced on its own single-read 150-cycle Illumina NextSeq 550 flow cell. In the paper's pipeline: Because the immunoSEQ output held only junctional sequences and lacked quality scores, the filtering could not match the filtering applied to full-length reads. Sequences were annotated with PyIR, a Python wrapper for IgBLAST v1.9, using IMGT germline references to assign V/J genes and CDR3. Reads were removed for weak V/J assignments (E-value above 1e-6), missing CDR3, stop codons, out-of-frame junctions, or ambiguous translated residues. V3J clonotypes were defined as sequences sharing the same inferred V gene, J gene, and CDR3 amino acid sequence. The percentage overlap between two repertoires was calculated by dividing the number of shared unique clonotypes by the size of the smaller repertoire. Three approaches were used to assess repertoire richness: RTK rarefaction, the Chao1 estimator, and Recon v2.1 estimates of unobserved clonotypes. OLGA was used to compute generation probabilities for all TCRbeta clonotypes that the gDNA method yielded from a handful of donors. Not all clones reach the TCRdb copy of this immuneACCESS table, which keeps in-frame sequences only. Checked studies attribute under half of the gap to unresolved V genes and leave the rest unexplained. V and J calls and clone size are given by that table; D and trimming were obtained from the DNA. Present in this sample are about 1 million clones, about 74% of which were seen just once. In total, the top ten clones hold approximately 1.5% of the sample.

Healthy HIV-negative adults with no recently reported acute infections or vaccinations were included as donors. Every donor was a Caucasian adult residing in Nashville, Tennessee, USA. CD4+ T cells were enriched through magnetic negative selection, after which naive cells were positively selected on CD45RA and the remaining negative fraction served as the memory subset. Blood was obtained by leukapheresis, after which PBMCs were separated by Ficoll-Histopaque density gradient centrifugation and cryopreserved in liquid nitrogen vapor phase. Purity and quantity of every magnetically sorted T cell population were checked by analytical flow cytometry. Genomic DNA was isolated from every sorted fraction and measured by UV absorbance on a Nanodrop 2000c.

The sequence links TRBV5-4 to TRBJ2-3; the D gene cannot be resolved beyond TRBD1 or TRBD2, each matching 5 bases. The sample consisted of memory CD4+ T cells sorted from blood. The label giving this sample's cell subset or site can be read as: CD45RA-negative fraction. The TCR comes from a man between 18 and 35 years old in good health. The DNA sequence follows: TGTGCCAGCAGCTTAGGGGAGTCGAGCACAGATACGCAGTATTTT. Translated, it reads CASSLGESSTDTQYF.